This entry concerns a single TCR beta chain. Its antigen is unknown. Germline V gene lookup returns CDR1 MNHEY and CDR2 SVGAGI. This CDR3 is built from 15 residues. Losses at the gene ends were 0 bases for V and 2 bases for J; bases not matched to a gene: 0. This entry belongs to a study of graft-versus-host responses after intestinal transplantation. In the study overall: Each of the recipients got a multivisceral, liver-intestinal, or isolated intestinal transplant. Once they had received anti-thymocyte globulin induction, all recipients took tacrolimus and steroids for around 3 years.

Some clones are missing from TCRdb's copy, which holds only in-frame ones; the method was immunoSEQ multiplex PCR. The repertoire holds roughly 90,000 clones, with roughly 90% as singletons. Regarding the study as a whole: Peak circulating GvH clone levels were associated with early post-transplant HvG declines. Recipient marrow showed GvH clones, some seen first in ileum or blood.

The receptor's source is a human donor who was the organ donor for an intestinal transplant. Sequences were derived from unstimulated CD4+ T cells sorted from spleen or lymph node cells, sampled before transplant. The chain joins TRBV6-5 to TRBJ1-5; 8 bases line up with TRBD1. DNA of the CDR3: TGTGCCAGCAGTTACTCGGGACAGGGCAATCAGCCCCAGCATTTT. Amino acid sequence: CASSYSGQGNQPQHF.